These 17 T cell receptor beta chains were all obtained from the same sample, sequenced in a study of cytomegalovirus exposure and HLA in healthy donors. The protocol was immunoSEQ multiplex PCR, while the TCRdb copy is restricted to in-frame clones and leaves out a portion. The sample shows tens of thousands of clones, 96% of them seen only once. Sequenced: PBMCs. All receptors come from a woman aged 18-35 years in good health and CMV-seronegative.

This chain connects TRBV2 to TRBJ1-2, with D hard to call. The V and J ends lost 3 bases and 4 bases respectively, with 12 bases between them. This CDR3 spans 14 amino acids. Per the germline V gene, CDR1 is SNHLY and CDR2 is FYNNEI. CDR3 nucleotides: TGTGCCAGCAGTGACCGTCCTCCTCCCTATGGCTACACCTTC. Its protein product is CASSDRPPPYGYTF.

The chain couples TRBV7-2 to TRBJ2-5; perhaps TRBD1 as D (6 bases). Germline V gene data show CDR1 as SGHTA and CDR2 as FQGNSA. Trimming removed 2 bases at V and 2 bases at J, with 15 bases between. CDR3 size: 16 residues. CDR3 bases: TGTGCCAGCAGCTTACTACCTTCGACAGGACAAGAGACCCAGTACTTC. Translated: CASSLLPSTGQETQYF.

The V call is TRBV7-9, the J call TRBJ2-7; 8 nucleotides agree with TRBD1. CDR3 length: 19 residues. The germline V gene encodes CDR1 SEHNR and CDR2 FQNEAQ (reference sequence). Trimming at V came to 1 base and at J to 2 bases, leaving 16 bases not matched to a gene. The CDR3 sequence is CASSLDPTGTGNWAYEQYF. The CDR3 DNA reads as TGTGCCAGCAGCTTAGACCCCACCGGGACAGGTAATTGGGCCTACGAGCAGTACTTC.

The chain is built from TRBV19 and TRBJ1-6; tentative D call: TRBD1 (5 bases). Trimming pared 11 bases from V and 6 bases from J, leaving 14 bases between. Germline V gives CDR1 LNHDA, CDR2 SQIVND (reference sequence). This CDR3 spans 13 amino acids. In DNA form, the CDR3 reads TGTGCCGCCCGGGGAGGGGTTAATTCACCCCTCCACTTT. Residues: CAARGGVNSPLHF.

This sequence joins TRBV25-1 and TRBJ1-1; no reliable D call. The CDR3 runs to 14 residues. V lost 4 bases, J lost 0 bases, and 9 bases lay in between. Germline values: CDR1 MGHDK, CDR2 SYGVNS. CDR3 in amino acids: CASSGWAMNTEAFF. The DNA of the CDR3 is TGTGCCAGCAGTGGTTGGGCCATGAACACTGAAGCTTTCTTT.

This clone has a single count. Here the CDR3 DNA reads TGTGCCACCAGCAGAGATCCTACTAGCGGAAAAGCATACAATGAGCAGTTCTTC. Translated: CATSRDPTSGKAYNEQFF. The chain has TRBV15 and TRBJ2-1; 8 nucleotides align to TRBD2. CDR1 is LNHNV and CDR2 is YYDKDF in the germline V gene (reference sequence). The junction had 11 bases not matched to a gene; V was cut back by 0 bases and J by 4 bases. The CDR3 covers 18 residues.

The CDR3 coding sequence is TGTGCCAGCAGCGCCGAAGGACTAGCGGGGCCAGATACGCAGTATTTT. It codes for CASSAEGLAGPDTQYF. The J gene is TRBJ2-3, the V gene TRBV9; the match to TRBD2 covers 12 bases. V lost 3 bases, J lost 4 bases, and 6 bases stayed unmatched. Germline V gene data show CDR1 as SGDLS and CDR2 as YYNGEE. The CDR3 spans 16 residues. Combining the CDR3 with reference TRBV9 and TRBJ2-3 gives the whole variable domain DSGVTQTPKHLITATGQRVTLRCSPRSGDLSVYWYQQSLDQGLQFLIQYYNGEERAKGNILERFSAQQFPDLHSELNLSSLELGDSALYFCASSAEGLAGPDTQYFGPGTRLTVL.

DNA of the CDR3: TGTGCCAGTAATCCGGGACAAACGAACACTGAAGCTTTCTTT. Translation gives CASNPGQTNTEAFF. The chain is built from TRBV19 and TRBJ1-1; D perhaps matches TRBD1 (6 bases). CDR3 length equals 14 residues. V lost 7 bases to trimming and J lost 1 base, with 13 bases between them. The germline V gene has CDR1 LNHDA and CDR2 SQIVND (reference sequence). Full variable domain (rest looked up from reference TRBV19 and TRBJ1-1): DGGITQSPKYLFRKEGQNVTLSCEQNLNHDAMYWYRQDPGQGLRLIYYSQIVNDFQKGDIAEGYSVSREKKESFPLTVTSAQKNPTAFYLCASNPGQTNTEAFFGQGTRLTVV.

The chain carries TRBV2 and TRBJ2-3, with a weak D call TRBD1 (6 bases). Germline V gene lookup returns CDR1 SNHLY and CDR2 FYNNEI. The V and J ends lost 8 bases and 0 bases respectively, with 12 bases between them. This CDR3 has 14 amino acids. The CDR3 region has the DNA TGTGCCAGCTCGAGGACAGCTAGCACAGATACGCAGTATTTT. Its translation: CASSRTASTDTQYF.

This clone was observed a single time. J is TRBJ1-5 and V is TRBV5-8; TRBD1 aligns across 8 bases. Per germline, CDR1 SGHTS and CDR2 YDEGEE. V lost 1 base and J lost 2; bases outside the gene matches: 5. The CDR3 totals 16 residues. The CDR3 sequence is CASSLWGGQGNQPQHF. The CDR3 nucleotides read TGTGCCAGCAGCTTGTGGGGGGGACAGGGCAATCAGCCCCAGCATTTT.

This clone has just one count. The J gene is TRBJ2-1, the V gene TRBV5-6, with TRBD2 as a possible D gene (6 bases). In germline, CDR1 is SGHDT, CDR2 YYEEEE. V lost 0 bases, J lost 2 bases, and 9 bases lay in between. The CDR3 is 15 amino acids. The CDR3 nucleotides read TGTGCCAGCAGCTTGGACGGGAGAGCCTACAATGAGCAGTTCTTC. It yields the protein CASSLDGRAYNEQFF. Combining the CDR3 with reference TRBV5-6 and TRBJ2-1 gives the whole variable domain DAGVTQSPTHLIKTRGQQVTLRCSPKSGHDTVSWYQQALGQGPQFIFQYYEEEERQRGNFPDRFSGHQFPNYSSELNVNALLLGDSALYLCASSLDGRAYNEQFFGPGTRLTVL.

The rearrangement links TRBV2 to TRBJ2-4; D gene uncertain. The CDR3 length is 13 residues. Germline assignment: CDR1 SNHLY and CDR2 FYNNEI. V lost 7 bases to trimming and J lost 5 bases, with 12 bases between them. CDR3 amino acids: CASTNVPENIQYF. Here the CDR3 DNA reads TGTGCCAGCACAAACGTTCCGGAAAACATTCAGTACTTC.

The CDR3 bases are TGTGCCAGCAGCTCCCTCAGCACAGATACGCAGTATTTT. Translated, it gives CASSSLSTDTQYF. The rearrangement links TRBV9 to TRBJ2-3; no clear D gene. CDR1 and CDR2 from the germline V gene are SGDLS and YYNGEE. Trimming took 4 bases from V and 0 from J, leaving 6 bases between them. This CDR3 contains 13 residues.

This chain links TRBV7-7 with TRBJ2-2, with TRBD1 matching 8 bases. Germline trimming cut 5 bases from V and 5 bases from J; bases unmatched to any gene: 7. The CDR3 runs 15 residues. CDR1 and CDR2 (germline): SSHAT, FNYEAQ (reference sequence). The CDR3 loop is CASSQTGVGTGELFF. CDR3 sequence (DNA): TGTGCCAGCAGCCAGACAGGGGTAGGAACCGGGGAGCTGTTTTTT.

The J gene is TRBJ2-1, the V gene TRBV11-3, with 8 bases that match TRBD2. CDR1 and CDR2 (germline): SGHNT, YENEEA. This CDR3 has 12 amino acids. J lost 10 bases, V lost 5 bases, and 4 bases had no gene match. The CDR3 region is CASSASGREQFF. The DNA of the CDR3 is TGTGCCAGCAGCGCAAGCGGGAGAGAGCAGTTCTTC.

V gene TRBV10-3 combines with J gene TRBJ2-7; TRBD1 aligns across 8 bases. V lost 0 bases to trimming and J lost 2 bases; unmatched junction nucleotides: 9. This CDR3 comprises 17 residues. The germline V gene encodes CDR1 ENHRY and CDR2 SYGVKD. The CDR3 here is CAISESGQAPLTYEQYF. The CDR3 nucleotides read TGTGCCATCAGTGAGTCGGGACAGGCTCCCCTAACCTACGAGCAGTACTTC.

The chain recombines TRBV2 with TRBJ2-1; the D gene is possibly TRBD1 (5 bases). Germline values: CDR1 SNHLY, CDR2 FYNNEI. Trimming removed 1 base from V and 0 bases from J, with 13 bases in between. This CDR3 has 17 residues. The CDR3 DNA sequence: TGTGCCAGCAGTGAAGGGGGCCTGGGAAACTCCTACAATGAGCAGTTCTTC. This encodes CASSEGGLGNSYNEQFF.